The 30 T cell receptor beta chains listed next were all sequenced from one sample in a study of T-cell reconstitution after alpha-beta-depleted transplantation in children. Preparation of the TCRbeta library involved a method that used unique molecular identifiers. TCRdb reanalysed the PCR reads using MiXCR and keeps one entry per CDR3 protein. The data show fewer than 500,000 distinct CDR3 sequences, approximately 41% seen once. The sequences come from PBMCs, collected before TCRalphabeta/CD19-depleted stem cell transplant. Receptor source: a girl aged 2 to 9 with aplastic anemia, due to receive a stem cell transplant.

This clonotype was seen repeatedly, ten times or more. CDR3 nucleotide sequence: TGTGCCAGCAGCGGCTGGGCGGCGGGAGCCACAGATACGCAGTATTTT. Its translation is CASSGWAAGATDTQYF. The chain couples TRBV2 to TRBJ2-3; 7 positions agree with TRBD2. Germline assignment: CDR1 SNHLY and CDR2 FYNNEI. This CDR3 has 16 amino acids. J lost 2 bases, V lost 6 bases, and 11 bases had no gene match. The full variable domain, with the rest looked up from reference TRBV2 and TRBJ2-3, is EPEVTQTPSHQVTQMGQEVILRCVPISNHLYFYWYRQILGQKVEFLVSFYNNEISEKSEIFDDQFSVERPDGSNFTLKIRSTKLEDSAMYFCASSGWAAGATDTQYFGPGTRLTVL.

V gene TRBV6-1 combines with J gene TRBJ2-7; D possibly corresponds to TRBD2 (5 bases). The germline gives CDR1 MNHNS, CDR2 SASEGT. Between the trimmed V and J ends, which lost 7 bases and 2 bases, there was a span of 15 bases. The CDR3 has 14 residues. The CDR3 coding sequence is TGTGCCAGCACCCGTCAGGCGGGCCCCTACGAGCAGTACTTC. Amino acids: CASTRQAGPYEQYF.

In its sample, this clonotype was seen once. V usage is TRBV20-1 and J usage is TRBJ2-3; TRBD2 matches 8 bases. The CDR3 runs 14 residues. Per germline, CDR1 DFQATT and CDR2 SNEGSKA (reference sequence). Unmatched junction bases numbered 2, after V lost 2 bases and J lost 1 base. Here the CDR3 DNA reads TGCAGTGCTAGATCGACTAGCGGCACAGATACGCAGTATTTT. Protein: CSARSTSGTDTQYF.

This rearrangement joins TRBV5-1 to TRBJ1-1, with D hard to call. This CDR3 contains 14 residues. From germline, CDR1 is SGHRS and CDR2 YFSETQ. V lost 4 bases to trimming and J lost 1 base, with 11 bases between them. DNA of the CDR3: TGCGCCAGCAGCCCTGACGCGCGGAACACTGAAGCTTTCTTT. Its translation: CASSPDARNTEAFF.

This clonotype was picked up one time. J is TRBJ2-7 and V is TRBV5-6; 10 bases map to TRBD1. CDR3 length: 14 residues. V shed 3 bases and J 7 bases; nucleotides not matched to a gene: 7. CDR1 is SGHDT and CDR2 is YYEEEE in the germline V gene. CDR3 in DNA: TGTGCCAGCAGCTCGGGACAGGGGCTAATGGAGCAGTACTTC. It translates to CASSSGQGLMEQYF.

This clonotype was detected ten times or more. V is TRBV5-1 and J is TRBJ2-2; 7 nucleotides align to TRBD1. CDR1 is SGHRS, CDR2 YFSETQ, per germline. The V and J ends lost 2 bases and 11 bases, in that order; junction bases with no gene match: 9. The CDR3 sequence is 14 residues long. CDR3 amino acids: CASSFGQAQVELFF. The DNA of the CDR3 is TGCGCCAGCAGCTTCGGACAGGCGCAGGTAGAGCTGTTTTTT.

This clonotype was detected many times. The chain joins TRBV25-1 to TRBJ2-5; D gene ambiguous. The germline V and J ends were trimmed by 3 bases and 2 bases, with 10 bases remaining between them. The germline CDR1 and CDR2 sequences are MGHDK and SYGVNS. This CDR3 spans 14 amino acids. CDR3 sequence (DNA): TGTGCCAGCAGTGAGTCACTGGGGCAAGAGACCCAGTACTTC. It is translated as CASSESLGQETQYF.

This clonotype has at least ten counts. The rearrangement links TRBV12-3 or TRBV12-4 to TRBJ2-1, with D possibly being TRBD1 (6 bases). CDR3 length: 13 amino acids. Trimming removed 5 bases from V and 6 bases from J, with 11 bases in between. This CDR3 reads CASSPGVGNEQFF. In DNA, the CDR3 is TGTGCCAGCAGTCCAGGGGTGGGCAATGAGCAGTTCTTC.

Concerning this clonotype itself: With a much larger clone just one base away, this may be a read error. The CDR3 nucleotides read TGCGCCAGCAGCTTGCAAACTAGCGGGAGTTTGTATGAGCAGTTATTC. Translating it yields CASSLQTSGSLYEQLF. The chain carries TRBV5-1 and TRBJ2-1; 11 bases line up with TRBD2. The CDR3 has 16 amino acids. The germline V gene encodes CDR1 SGHRS and CDR2 YFSETQ.

This clonotype showed up many times. CDR3: CASSQGNSRSYLPDTQYF. As DNA, the CDR3 is TGTGCCAGCAGCCAAGGAAATAGCCGGTCCTACTTACCAGATACGCAGTATTTT. The chain employs TRBV3-1 and TRBJ2-3; no definite D call. V lost 1 base, J lost 4 bases, and 21 bases lay in between. The CDR3 has 18 amino acids. Germline CDR1 LGHDT, CDR2 YNNKEL (reference sequence).

V gene TRBV5-1 combines with J gene TRBJ2-1; TRBD2 aligns across 13 bases. Germline trimming cut 2 bases from V and 7 bases from J; bases unmatched to any gene: 3. Germline lookup yields CDR1 SGHRS and CDR2 YFSETQ. The CDR3 covers 15 residues. Written as DNA, the CDR3 is TGCGCCAGCAGCTTTGGGACTAGCGGGAATAATGAGCAGTTCTTC. It encodes CASSFGTSGNNEQFF. Full variable domain (remainder filled in from reference TRBV5-1 and TRBJ2-1): KAGVTQTPRYLIKTRGQQVTLSCSPISGHRSVSWYQQTPGQGLQFLFEYFSETQRNKGNFPGRFSGRQFSNSRSEMNVSTLELGDSALYLCASSFGTSGNNEQFFGPGTRLTVL.

The chain carries TRBV7-2 and TRBJ2-5; D call uncertain. Trimming shortened V by 3 bases and J by 1 base, and 12 bases separated the two germline ends. Germline loops: CDR1 SGHTA, CDR2 FQGNSA. This CDR3 comprises 15 residues. This chain's CDR3 is CASSFGATGQETQYF. In DNA, the CDR3 is TGTGCCAGCAGCTTTGGTGCGACTGGCCAAGAGACCCAGTACTTC.

V is TRBV28 and J is TRBJ2-7, with 7 bases aligning to TRBD1. Germline V lookup: CDR1 MDHEN, CDR2 SYDVKM. This CDR3 has 14 residues. V lost 5 bases to trimming and J lost 5 bases; unmatched junction nucleotides: 9. The CDR3 reads CASSPGTAEDEQYF. CDR3 nucleotides: TGTGCCAGCAGTCCTGGGACAGCGGAGGACGAGCAGTACTTC. The full variable domain, rest sourced from reference TRBV28 and TRBJ2-7, is DVKVTQSSRYLVKRTGEKVFLECVQDMDHENMFWYRQDPGLGLRLIYFSYDVKMKEKGDIPEGYSVSREKKERFSLILESASTNQTSMYLCASSPGTAEDEQYFGPGTRLTVT.

The chain has TRBV15 and TRBJ2-4; D remains ambiguous. The CDR3 totals 12 residues. Looked up from germline, CDR1 is LNHNV and CDR2 is YYDKDF (reference sequence). V was trimmed by 1 base and J by 9 bases, leaving 7 bases between them. The CDR3 here is CATSRGSGIQYF. Here the CDR3 DNA reads TGTGCCACCAGCAGAGGGTCGGGCATTCAGTACTTC. Filled out from reference TRBV15 and TRBJ2-4, the complete variable domain reads DAMVIQNPRYQVTQFGKPVTLSCSQTLNHNVMYWYQQKSSQAPKLLFHYYDKDFNNEADTPDNFQSRRPNTSFCFLDIRSPGLGDTAMYLCATSRGSGIQYFGAGTRLSVL.

This sequence joins TRBV5-4 and TRBJ1-1; D is perhaps TRBD1 (5 bases). CDR1 and CDR2 from the germline V gene are SGHNT and YYREEE (reference sequence). The CDR3 has 15 residues. The V and J ends lost 0 bases and 0 bases respectively, with 9 bases between them. The CDR3 sequence: CASSLDLGLNTEAFF. CDR3 nucleotide sequence: TGTGCCAGCAGCTTGGATCTGGGGCTGAACACTGAAGCTTTCTTT.

This clonotype showed up just a few times. The chain uses TRBV7-2 and TRBJ2-7; possible D gene TRBD1, 6 bases. V was pared by 5 bases and J by 3 bases, with 17 bases between. The germline gives CDR1 SGHTA, CDR2 FQGNSA. The CDR3 runs 15 residues. The CDR3 coding sequence is TGTGCCAGCAGCCCTGGACGGACAGTCAGCTACGAGCAGTACTTC. Its protein product is CASSPGRTVSYEQYF.

This chain connects TRBV7-9 to TRBJ2-5; 7 nucleotides align to TRBD1. V was pared by 4 bases and J by 4 bases, with 6 bases of the junction left unmatched. The germline V gene encodes CDR1 SEHNR and CDR2 FQNEAQ (reference sequence). The CDR3 is 14 amino acids. The DNA for the CDR3 is TGTGCCAGCAGCTCACAAAGGACAGGAGAGACCCAGTACTTC. Translated: CASSSQRTGETQYF. The full variable domain, its missing parts supplied by reference TRBV7-9 and TRBJ2-5, is DTGVSQNPRHKITKRGQNVTFRCDPISEHNRLYWYRQTLGQGPEFLTYFQNEAQLEKSRLLSDRFSAERPKGSFSTLEIQRTEQGDSAMYLCASSSQRTGETQYFGPGTRLLVL.

The chain uses TRBV20-1 and TRBJ1-1; 7 bases line up with TRBD1. V gave up 4 bases and J gave up 6 bases; unmatched junction bases: 8. Germline CDR1 DFQATT, CDR2 SNEGSKA (reference sequence). The CDR3 consists of 13 residues. CDR3 nucleotides: TGCAGTGCTAATACGAGACAGGGCGCTGAAGCTTTCTTT. Its translation: CSANTRQGAEAFF.

The chain carries TRBV20-1 and TRBJ1-5; D is perhaps TRBD1 (6 bases). Germline CDR1 and CDR2: DFQATT and SNEGSKA (reference sequence). This CDR3 is built from 15 residues. With 5 bases removed from V and 7 bases from J, the gap between germline ends came to 21 bases. The CDR3 DNA follows: TGCAGTGCTCTAAAGCAAACAGGGCTCGGACAGCCCCAGCATTTT. Translation: CSALKQTGLGQPQHF.

This clonotype has a count of ten or more. The chain employs TRBV5-1 and TRBJ2-7; no definite D call. Trimming stripped 7 bases from V and 0 bases from J, with 11 bases between. Germline assignment: CDR1 SGHRS and CDR2 YFSETQ. The CDR3 runs to 13 residues. The CDR3 nucleotides are TGCGCCAGCCACCAGGAACTCTCCTACGAGCAGTACTTC. Translation: CASHQELSYEQYF.

This chain joins TRBV30 and TRBJ2-3; 10 nucleotides match TRBD1. V gave up 2 bases and J gave up 2 bases; unmatched junction bases: 4. The CDR3 totals 15 residues. Germline V gene sequence: CDR1 GTSNPN, CDR2 SVGIG (reference sequence). The CDR3 bases are TGTGCCTGGAGTCCCGGGACAGGGGTCACAGATACGCAGTATTTT. It translates to CAWSPGTGVTDTQYF.

This clonotype appeared once. V usage is TRBV20-1 and J usage is TRBJ1-2; TRBD1 might be the D (5 bases). V was cut by 0 bases and J by 8 bases, with 22 bases left in between. CDR1 and CDR2 from the germline V gene are DFQATT and SNEGSKA (reference sequence). The CDR3 is 16 amino acids. The CDR3, as DNA: TGCAGTGCTAGAGATCAGAGTCAGCTGGACACACGAGGCTACACCTTC. Amino acids: CSARDQSQLDTRGYTF.

The gene calls are TRBV6-2 or TRBV6-3 and TRBJ2-7; 14 nucleotides agree with TRBD2. This CDR3 is built from 17 residues. The V gene's germline CDR1 is MNHEY and CDR2 SVGEGT. With 6 bases clipped from V and 3 bases from J, the junction kept 10 bases outside the gene matches. The CDR3 DNA sequence: TGTGCCAGCAGGATGGGGACTAGCGGGAGTTCTCTCTACGAGCAGTACTTC. Its translation is CASRMGTSGSSLYEQYF.

The chain uses TRBV24-1 and TRBJ2-5; weak D call: TRBD2 (5 bases). V lost 4 bases, J lost 5 bases, and 16 bases lay in between. The CDR3 consists of 15 residues. Germline CDR1 reads KGHDR; CDR2 reads SFDVKD. The CDR3 DNA reads as TGTGCCACCAGTGAACCGGGCCCCGAGGGCGAGACCCAGTACTTC. As protein: CATSEPGPEGETQYF.

The table lists this clonotype with a count of one. The J gene is TRBJ1-5, the V gene TRBV7-2, with D tentatively TRBD1 (5 bases). CDR3 length equals 13 residues. With 6 bases removed from V and 6 bases from J, the gap between germline ends came to 12 bases. Germline V gene sequence: CDR1 SGHTA, CDR2 FQGNSA. This CDR3 reads CASSKEGSQPQHF. The CDR3 coding sequence is TGTGCCAGCAGTAAGGAGGGGTCTCAGCCCCAGCATTTT.

This rearrangement joins TRBV30 to TRBJ2-3; D may be TRBD2 (5 bases). In germline, CDR1 is GTSNPN, CDR2 SVGIG (reference sequence). Trimming shortened V by 0 bases and J by 2 bases, and 12 bases separated the two germline ends. The length of the CDR3 is 15 residues. CDR3 sequence reads: CAWSVLDSTTDTQYF. CDR3 bases: TGTGCCTGGAGTGTATTGGACTCCACCACAGATACGCAGTATTTT.

This clonotype has a handful of counts. The chain employs TRBV20-1 and TRBJ2-1; the match to TRBD2 covers 7 bases. V shed 6 bases and J 9 bases; nucleotides not matched to a gene: 8. Germline CDR1 DFQATT, CDR2 SNEGSKA (reference sequence). The CDR3 extends over 12 amino acids. CDR3 in amino acids: CSATSDRAEQFF. CDR3 DNA: TGCAGTGCCACTAGCGACCGGGCTGAGCAGTTCTTC.

The genes are TRBV7-9 and TRBJ1-3; D not certain. The ends were cut back, 2 bases at V and 7 bases at J, with 21 bases in the middle. The length of the CDR3 is 17 residues. Germline V CDR1 and CDR2: SEHNR, FQNEAQ (reference sequence). CDR3 sequence reads: CASSLNLRQYSANTIYF. CDR3 DNA: TGTGCCAGCAGCTTAAATCTTCGGCAATATTCGGCGAACACCATATATTTT.

V and J are TRBV7-9 and TRBJ2-2, with D maybe TRBD2 (5 bases). The V and J ends lost 2 bases and 3 bases respectively, with 16 bases between them. This CDR3 is 17 amino acids long. Germline CDR1 is SEHNR and CDR2 is FQNEAQ (reference sequence). The CDR3 DNA follows: TGTGCCAGCAGCTTAAGTAGTACCGTGAGGGACACCGGGGAGCTGTTTTTT. Protein: CASSLSSTVRDTGELFF. The full variable domain, rest sourced from reference TRBV7-9 and TRBJ2-2, is DTGVSQNPRHKITKRGQNVTFRCDPISEHNRLYWYRQTLGQGPEFLTYFQNEAQLEKSRLLSDRFSAERPKGSFSTLEIQRTEQGDSAMYLCASSLSSTVRDTGELFFGEGSRLTVL.

The gene calls are TRBV7-2 and TRBJ2-2, with D tentatively TRBD2 (6 bases). Per the germline V gene, CDR1 is SGHTA and CDR2 is FQGNSA. The ends were cut back, 9 bases at V and 6 bases at J, with 26 bases in the middle. The CDR3 has 17 amino acids. CDR3 sequence reads: CASRPTRGRRSPGELFF. The CDR3 DNA sequence: TGTGCCAGTCGGCCCACGCGGGGACGACGGTCTCCCGGGGAGCTGTTTTTT.